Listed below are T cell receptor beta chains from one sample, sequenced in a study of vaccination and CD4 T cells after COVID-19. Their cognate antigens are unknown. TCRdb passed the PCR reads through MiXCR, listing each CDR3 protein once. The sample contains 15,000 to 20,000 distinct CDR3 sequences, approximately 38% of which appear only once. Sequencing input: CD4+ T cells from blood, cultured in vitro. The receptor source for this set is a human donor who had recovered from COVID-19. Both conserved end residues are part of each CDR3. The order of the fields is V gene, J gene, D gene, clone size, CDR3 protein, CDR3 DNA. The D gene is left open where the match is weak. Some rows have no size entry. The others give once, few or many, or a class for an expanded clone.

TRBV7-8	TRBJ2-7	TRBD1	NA	CASSKLTGTYEQYF	TGTGCCAGCAGCAAACTGACAGGGACCTACGAGCAGTACTTC
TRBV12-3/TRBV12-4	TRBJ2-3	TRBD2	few	CASRPGLAGVTDTQYF	TGTGCCAGCAGACCAGGACTAGCGGGAGTCACAGATACGCAGTATTTT
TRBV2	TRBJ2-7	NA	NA	CASSELSTSYEQYF	TGTGCCAGCAGTGAACTATCCACCTCCTACGAGCAGTACTTC
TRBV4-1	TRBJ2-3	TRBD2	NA	CASSQAGTSGATDTQYF	TGCGCCAGCAGCCAAGCTGGGACTAGCGGCGCCACAGATACGCAGTATTTT
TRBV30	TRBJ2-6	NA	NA	CAWDTGTGANVLTF	TGTGCCTGGGACACAGGGACTGGGGCCAACGTCCTGACTTTC
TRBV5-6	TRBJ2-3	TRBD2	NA	CASSLELAGGADTQYF	TGTGCCAGCAGCTTGGAGCTAGCGGGAGGCGCAGATACGCAGTATTTT
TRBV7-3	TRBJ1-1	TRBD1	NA	CASSVTGGNTEAFF	TGTGCCAGCAGCGTGACAGGGGGGAACACTGAAGCTTTCTTT
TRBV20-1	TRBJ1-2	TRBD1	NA	CSARGTGGNYGYTF	TGCAGTGCTAGAGGGACAGGGGGCAACTATGGCTACACCTTC
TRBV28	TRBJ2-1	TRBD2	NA	CASKFEGGPWNEQFF	TGTGCCAGCAAATTCGAGGGAGGGCCTTGGAATGAGCAGTTCTTC
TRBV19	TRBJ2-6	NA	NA	CASSIVSGSGANVLTF	TGTGCCAGTAGTATCGTCTCGGGTTCCGGGGCCAACGTCCTGACTTTC
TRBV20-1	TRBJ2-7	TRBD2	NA	CSARDSEGREGREQYF	TGCAGTGCTAGAGATTCGGAAGGTCGGGAGGGGAGGGAGCAGTACTTC
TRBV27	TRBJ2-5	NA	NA	CASSLSSVGGETQYF	TGTGCCAGCAGTTTAAGTTCGGTAGGGGGAGAGACCCAGTACTTC
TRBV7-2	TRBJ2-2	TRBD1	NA	CASSSRTGGNTGELFF	TGTGCCAGCAGCTCTCGGACAGGGGGCAACACCGGGGAGCTGTTTTTT
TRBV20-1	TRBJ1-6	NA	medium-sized	CSALARSGNSPLHF	TGCAGTGCCCTCGCCCGGTCCGGTAATTCACCCCTCCACTTT
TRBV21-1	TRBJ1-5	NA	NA	CASITGDQPQHF	TGTGCCAGCATCACAGGGGATCAGCCCCAGCATTTT
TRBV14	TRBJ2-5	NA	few	CASSQATYQETQYF	TGTGCCAGCAGCCAAGCAACGTACCAAGAGACCCAGTACTTC
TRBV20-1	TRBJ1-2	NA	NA	CSAWDLEHGYTF	TGCAGTGCGTGGGACCTCGAGCATGGCTACACCTTC
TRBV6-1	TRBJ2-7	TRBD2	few	CASRAGAGEEQYF	TGTGCCAGCAGGGCAGGCGCGGGGGAGGAGCAGTACTTC
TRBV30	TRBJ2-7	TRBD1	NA	CAWGTDTYEQYF	TGTGCCTGGGGGACAGATACCTACGAGCAGTACTTC
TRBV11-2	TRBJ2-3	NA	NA	CASSLGLQADTQYF	TGTGCCAGCAGCTTAGGCCTACAAGCAGATACGCAGTATTTT
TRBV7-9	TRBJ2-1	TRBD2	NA	CASKRREAARNEQFF	TGTGCCAGCAAAAGGCGGGAGGCGGCCAGGAATGAGCAGTTCTTC
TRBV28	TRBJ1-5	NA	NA	CASRYKDVAVNQPQHF	TGTGCCAGCAGGTATAAAGACGTGGCCGTGAATCAGCCCCAGCATTTT
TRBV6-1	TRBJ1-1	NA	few	CASTVRNSFSSEAFF	TGTGCCAGCACCGTACGTAACAGTTTTAGTTCTGAAGCTTTCTTT
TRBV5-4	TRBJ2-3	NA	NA	CASSRFDPTDTQYF	TGTGCCAGCAGCCGTTTTGATCCGACAGATACGCAGTATTTT
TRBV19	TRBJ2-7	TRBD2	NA	CASSNLGLADPRSSYEQYF	TGTGCCAGTAGTAATCTTGGACTAGCGGACCCTAGGAGCTCCTACGAGCAGTACTTC
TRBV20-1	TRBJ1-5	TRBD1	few	CSARDFNQGARYQPQHF	TGCAGTGCTAGAGATTTTAATCAGGGGGCGCGGTATCAGCCCCAGCATTTT
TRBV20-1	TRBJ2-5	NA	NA	CSASPAGAGIGETQYF	TGCAGTGCTAGTCCGGCTGGCGCAGGGATCGGGGAGACCCAGTACTTC
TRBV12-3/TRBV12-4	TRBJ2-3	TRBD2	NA	CASSFGWGRLAGSTDTQYF	TGTGCCAGCAGTTTTGGATGGGGGCGACTAGCGGGAAGCACAGATACGCAGTATTTT
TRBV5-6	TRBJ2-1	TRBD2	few	CASSLKRGPYEQFF	TGTGCCAGCAGCCTAAAGCGGGGACCGTATGAGCAGTTCTTC
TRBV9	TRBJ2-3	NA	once	CASSVDLFDNTQYF	TGTGCCAGCAGCGTAGACCTTTTCGATAATACGCAGTATTTT
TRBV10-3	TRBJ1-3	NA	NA	CAIRPVAGSGNTIYF	TGTGCCATCAGGCCGGTAGCGGGCTCTGGAAACACCATATATTTT
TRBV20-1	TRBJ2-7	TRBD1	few	CSARSQGAGEQYF	TGCAGTGCTAGAAGTCAGGGGGCGGGAGAGCAGTACTTC
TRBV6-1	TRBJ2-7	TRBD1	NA	CASKFGQGSDEQYF	TGTGCCAGCAAATTTGGACAGGGTAGCGACGAGCAGTACTTC
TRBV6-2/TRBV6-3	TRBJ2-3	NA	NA	CASRLAGTDTQYF	TGTGCCAGCCGGCTGGCGGGCACAGATACGCAGTATTTT
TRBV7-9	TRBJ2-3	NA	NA	CASSLATDTQYF	TGTGCCAGCAGCTTAGCGACAGATACGCAGTATTTT
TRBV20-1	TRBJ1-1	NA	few	CSASSGNTEAFF	TGCAGTGCTAGTTCCGGGAACACTGAAGCTTTCTTT
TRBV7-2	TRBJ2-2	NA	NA	CASSLALLPGAGELFF	TGTGCCAGCAGCTTAGCGCTTCTCCCGGGCGCCGGGGAGCTGTTTTTT
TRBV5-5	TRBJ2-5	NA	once	CASSSSGTYQETQYF	TGTGCCAGCAGCTCATCCGGGACGTACCAAGAGACCCAGTACTTC